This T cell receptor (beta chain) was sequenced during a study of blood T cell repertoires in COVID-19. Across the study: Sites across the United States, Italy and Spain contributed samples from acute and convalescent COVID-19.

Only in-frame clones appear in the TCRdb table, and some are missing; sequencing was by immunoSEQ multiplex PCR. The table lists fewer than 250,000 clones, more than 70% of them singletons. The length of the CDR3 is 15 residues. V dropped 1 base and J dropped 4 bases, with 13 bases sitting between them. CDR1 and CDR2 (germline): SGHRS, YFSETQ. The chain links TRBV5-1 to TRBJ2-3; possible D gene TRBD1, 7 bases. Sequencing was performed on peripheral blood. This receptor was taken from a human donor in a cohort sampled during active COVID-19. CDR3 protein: CASSLQGGYSDTQYF. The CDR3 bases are TGCGCCAGCAGCTTGCAGGGGGGTTATTCAGATACGCAGTATTTT.